These 28 T cell receptor beta chains share one sample of origin, sequenced in a study of control samples from healthy donors and cancer patients (dated by TCRdb to about 2020). Libraries were constructed by the immunoSEQ multiplex PCR assay. TCRdb retrieved this table from immuneACCESS and kept in-frame rearrangements only. Not all clones are present; in checked studies, unresolved V genes account for under half, and no reason is known for the remainder. The sample table contains 63,000 or so clones; only one count was recorded for roughly 90% of them. Roughly 6% of the sample lies in the top ten. Sequenced input: PBMCs. These receptors originate from a man aged 55 to 70 with colorectal cancer.

This clone has only one observation. CDR3 DNA: TGCGCCAGCAGCCCCGAAGGGACAGTAAGCTCCTACGAGCAGTACTTC. Its protein product is CASSPEGTVSSYEQYF. The gene calls are TRBV4-1 and TRBJ2-7, with 7 bases aligning to TRBD1. Unmatched junction bases numbered 9, after V lost 4 bases and J lost 0 bases. Germline CDR1 is MGHRA and CDR2 is YSYEKL. The CDR3 is 16 residues long.

This clone is deemed medium-sized (0.01 to 0.1%). This chain uses TRBV6-5 with TRBJ1-5; tentatively, D is TRBD1 (6 bases). The V gene lost 6 bases and the J gene lost 9 bases, with 18 bases spanning the gap. This CDR3 is 14 amino acids long. Germline CDR1 MNHEY, CDR2 SVGAGI. CDR3 DNA: TGTGCCAGCAGGCAGGATCGGGGGGGCACGCCCCAGCATTTT. Protein: CASRQDRGGTPQHF.

V is TRBV7-8 and J is TRBJ1-5, with TRBD1 identical over 8 bases. Germline trimming cut 6 bases from V and 6 bases from J; bases unmatched to any gene: 10. The CDR3 covers 15 residues. The V gene's germline CDR1 is SGHVS and CDR2 FQNEAQ. The DNA of the CDR3 is TGTGCCAGCAGTTCATTATGGACAGGGCGTCAGCCCCAGCATTTT. It translates to CASSSLWTGRQPQHF.

The rearrangement links TRBV4-1 to TRBJ2-5; 15 nucleotides align to TRBD2. The J segment lost 2 bases and the V segment lost 8 bases, leaving 12 bases of the junction unmatched. The CDR3 has 18 residues. Germline CDR1 MGHRA, CDR2 YSYEKL. For the CDR3, the DNA is TGCGCCAGCCACCTGGGGAGGGGACTAGCGGGGGGACAAGAGACCCAGTACTTC. It is translated as CASHLGRGLAGGQETQYF.

This clone appeared once. This chain uses TRBV23-1 with TRBJ1-5; the match to TRBD1 covers 7 bases. TRBV23-1 is assigned to the ORF class and has an uncertain function. The CDR3 totals 18 residues. The V gene end was trimmed by 9 bases and the J gene end by 3 bases; junction bases not matched to a gene: 20. The chain's CDR3 is CAREPSGPTGQINQPQHF. CDR3 DNA sequence: TGCGCCAGGGAGCCCTCGGGACCTACGGGACAGATCAATCAGCCCCAGCATTTT.

The V gene is TRBV6-1, the J gene TRBJ2-2, with 8 bases that match TRBD1. Germline loops: CDR1 MNHNS, CDR2 SASEGT. The CDR3 length is 16 residues. Trimming cost V 5 bases and J 1 base; bases outside gene matches: 6. CDR3: CASSKDRGLNTGELFF. CDR3 nucleotides: TGTGCCAGCAGTAAAGACAGGGGTTTGAACACCGGGGAGCTGTTTTTT.

The chain recombines TRBV5-4 with TRBJ1-1; the D gene is possibly TRBD1 (6 bases). This CDR3 region has 16 residues. CDR1 SGHNT and CDR2 YYREEE come from the germline V gene (reference sequence). Trimming pared 3 bases from V and 1 base from J, leaving 16 bases between. The CDR3 bases are TGTGCCAGCAGCTCGGTGGACAGAGGAGGGAACACTGAAGCTTTCTTT. It codes for CASSSVDRGGNTEAFF.

V is TRBV5-6 and J is TRBJ2-7, with 8 bases aligning to TRBD1. CDR1 and CDR2 from the germline V gene are SGHDT and YYEEEE. CDR3 size: 14 residues. The ends lost 3 bases at V and 4 bases at J; junction bases unmatched: 6. The CDR3 region has the DNA TGTGCCAGCAGCTCCGGACAGGGTCGATACGAGCAGTACTTC. The encoded protein is CASSSGQGRYEQYF.

This chain joins TRBV19 and TRBJ1-2; no clear D gene. Germline V gene lookup returns CDR1 LNHDA and CDR2 SQIVND (reference sequence). CDR3 size: 15 residues. Trimming left V 6 bases short and J 6 bases short, with 20 bases between. The CDR3 reads CASRVIGGSLDGYTF. CDR3 sequence (DNA): TGTGCCAGTAGGGTTATAGGAGGGTCCTTGGATGGCTACACCTTC. Full variable domain (remainder filled in from reference TRBV19 and TRBJ1-2): DGGITQSPKYLFRKEGQNVTLSCEQNLNHDAMYWYRQDPGQGLRLIYYSQIVNDFQKGDIAEGYSVSREKKESFPLTVTSAQKNPTAFYLCASRVIGGSLDGYTFGSGTRLTVV.

The J gene is TRBJ2-1, the V gene TRBV7-9; the match to TRBD2 covers 7 bases. Germline V gene sequence: CDR1 SEHNR, CDR2 FQNEAQ (reference sequence). The CDR3 runs 16 residues. V gave up 5 bases and J gave up 3 bases; unmatched junction bases: 10. CDR3 sequence reads: CASSAQGSGNYNEQFF. DNA of the CDR3: TGTGCCAGCAGCGCCCAGGGCAGCGGGAACTACAATGAGCAGTTCTTC.

The chain recombines TRBV13 with TRBJ2-2; D ambiguous. V lost 3 bases, J lost 6 bases, and 2 bases lay in between. This CDR3 region has 11 residues. Germline V gives CDR1 PRHDT, CDR2 FYEKMQ (reference sequence). The CDR3 coding sequence is TGTGCCAGCAGCTTCTCCGGGGAGCTGTTTTTT. Translation gives CASSFSGELFF. The full variable domain, rest sourced from reference TRBV13 and TRBJ2-2, is AAGVIQSPRHLIKEKRETATLKCYPIPRHDTVYWYQQGPGQDPQFLISFYEKMQSDKGSIPDRFSAQQFSDYHSELNMSSLELGDSALYFCASSFSGELFFGEGSRLTVL.

J is TRBJ2-7 and V is TRBV6-5; maybe TRBD1 (5 bases). This CDR3 has 14 amino acids. Germline CDR1 MNHEY, CDR2 SVGAGI. V was trimmed by 7 bases and J by 0 bases, leaving 13 bases between them. The CDR3 spells CASMAGPSSYEQYF. CDR3 DNA: TGTGCCAGCATGGCAGGGCCTAGCTCCTACGAGCAGTACTTC.

The chain combines TRBV6-5 with TRBJ2-1, with 8 positions matching TRBD1. Per the germline V gene, CDR1 is MNHEY and CDR2 is SVGAGI. The CDR3 runs 16 residues. V lost 0 bases to trimming and J lost 7 bases; unmatched junction nucleotides: 8. The CDR3 region has the DNA TGTGCCAGCAGTTACTCCTCGGCAGGGGGCAGGAATGAGCAGTTCTTC. Translated, it gives CASSYSSAGGRNEQFF.

This clone was detected only once. The gene calls are TRBV6-5 and TRBJ2-7, with 9 bases that match TRBD1. CDR3 length: 14 amino acids. V shed 6 bases and J 4 bases; nucleotides not matched to a gene: 7. Germline V gene lookup returns CDR1 MNHEY and CDR2 SVGAGI. The CDR3 loop is CASRPGQGRYEQYF. In DNA form, the CDR3 reads TGTGCCAGCAGACCCGGACAGGGGCGTTACGAGCAGTACTTC.

This sequence joins TRBV3-1 (or the pseudogene TRBV3-2) and TRBJ2-7; weak D call: TRBD1 (6 bases). V lost 7 bases to trimming and J lost 2 bases, with 18 bases between them. The CDR3 loop spans 15 amino acids. Germline V gene data show CDR1 as LGHDT and CDR2 as YNNKEL (reference sequence). CDR3 residues: CASNPDRTEPYEQYF. The CDR3, as DNA: TGTGCCAGCAACCCTGACAGGACCGAGCCCTACGAGCAGTACTTC.

The V and J genes are TRBV7-2 and TRBJ2-4; no definite D call. Trimming stripped 0 bases from V and 0 bases from J, with 6 bases between. The CDR3 loop spans 15 amino acids. Looked up from germline, CDR1 is SGHTA and CDR2 is FQGNSA. The CDR3 nucleotides are TGTGCCAGCAGCTTAGCGAGATTAGCCAAAAACATTCAGTACTTC. This codes for CASSLARLAKNIQYF.

The chain uses TRBV4-2 and TRBJ2-5; D gene unclear. The CDR3 totals 13 residues. Germline CDR1 LGHNA, CDR2 YNFKEQ. V lost 1 base and J 5 bases, leaving 8 bases between the germline ends. As DNA, the CDR3 is TGTGCCAGCAGCCAAGGCCCCGGGGAGACCCAGTACTTC. Translated, it gives CASSQGPGETQYF.

The chain has TRBV5-1 and TRBJ2-7, with D perhaps TRBD1 (6 bases). The CDR3 totals 13 residues. CDR1 is SGHRS and CDR2 is YFSETQ in the germline V gene. V was trimmed by 2 bases and J by 4 bases, leaving 10 bases between them. The CDR3 region has the DNA TGCGCCAGCAGCTTCGGACAGTCGTACGAGCAGTACTTC. The encoded protein is CASSFGQSYEQYF.

J is TRBJ1-6 and V is TRBV24-1; 10 bases are shared with TRBD1. V gave up 0 bases and J gave up 8 bases; unmatched junction bases: 9. The CDR3 is 18 amino acids. The germline V gene encodes CDR1 KGHDR and CDR2 SFDVKD. CDR3 residues: CATSDLSHDRGLYSPLHF. The CDR3 bases are TGTGCCACCAGTGATTTGTCCCACGACAGGGGGCTTTATTCACCCCTCCACTTT.

This sequence joins TRBV6-1 and TRBJ2-3; 7 bases are a match to TRBD1. Trimming removed 4 bases from V and 0 bases from J; junction bases left unmatched: 7. The germline gives CDR1 MNHNS, CDR2 SASEGT. The CDR3 loop spans 16 amino acids. The CDR3 loop is CASSVDRAPSTDTQYF. The CDR3 DNA follows: TGTGCCAGCAGTGTTGACAGGGCCCCTAGCACAGATACGCAGTATTTT.

This clone was found once. This chain joins TRBV5-4 and TRBJ1-1, with TRBD1 as a possible D gene (5 bases). Deletions cut 3 bases from V and 0 bases from J, with 12 bases between. The CDR3 runs 15 residues. Germline V CDR1 and CDR2: SGHNT, YYREEE (reference sequence). DNA of the CDR3: TGTGCCAGCAGCTCGCCAGGGAGAGTGAACACTGAAGCTTTCTTT. This sequence encodes CASSSPGRVNTEAFF.

The rearrangement links TRBV30 to TRBJ2-7, with 9 nucleotides matching TRBD1. Germline V CDR1 and CDR2: GTSNPN, SVGIG (reference sequence). V lost 3 bases to trimming and J lost 4 bases; unmatched junction nucleotides: 7. This CDR3 has 14 amino acids. The CDR3 sequence: CAWSRTGAIYEQYF. For the CDR3, the DNA is TGTGCCTGGAGCCGGACAGGGGCGATATACGAGCAGTACTTC.

The rearrangement joins TRBV7-8 to TRBJ1-2; D not certain. V lost 1 base and J 4 bases, leaving 7 bases between the germline ends. This CDR3 is built from 13 residues. Germline values: CDR1 SGHVS, CDR2 FQNEAQ. DNA for the CDR3: TGTGCCAGCAGCTTAGGGGTTGGCTATGGCTACACCTTC. It encodes CASSLGVGYGYTF.

This clone was observed a single time. The chain uses TRBV2 and TRBJ2-3, with D hard to call. The V end was cut by 3 bases, the J end by 5 bases, with 12 bases between. Per germline, CDR1 SNHLY and CDR2 FYNNEI. The CDR3 covers 14 residues. CDR3 in amino acids: CASSDWTQRDTQYF. CDR3 DNA sequence: TGTGCCAGCAGTGATTGGACCCAGAGAGATACGCAGTATTTT.

The chain carries TRBV12-3 or TRBV12-4 and TRBJ1-5; D not resolved. CDR3 length: 11 amino acids. Trimming removed 2 bases from V and 4 bases from J, with 0 bases in between. The chain's CDR3 is CASSLNQPQHF. In DNA, the CDR3 is TGTGCCAGCAGTTTAAATCAGCCCCAGCATTTT.

The chain carries TRBV5-1 and TRBJ2-3; the D gene could be TRBD1 or TRBD2 (5 bases each). CDR1 and CDR2 (germline): SGHRS, YFSETQ. The length of the CDR3 is 17 residues. Trimming shortened V by 2 bases and J by 4 bases, and 20 bases separated the two germline ends. The CDR3 region has the DNA TGCGCCAGCAGCTTTTTCCCCCCGGGGAAAGGGGCAGATACGCAGTATTTT. It translates to CASSFFPPGKGADTQYF.

This chain uses TRBV2 with TRBJ1-4, with D perhaps TRBD1 (5 bases). Germline V gives CDR1 SNHLY, CDR2 FYNNEI. Trimming cost V 8 bases and J 4 bases, with 11 bases left between them. The CDR3 covers 13 residues. CDR3 DNA: TGTGCCAGCTCGGGACGGAATAATGAAAAACTGTTTTTT. This gives the protein CASSGRNNEKLFF.

This clone came up once. This sequence joins TRBV27 and TRBJ2-3, with 8 positions matching TRBD2. The CDR3 is 17 residues long. The V segment lost 5 bases and the J segment 2 bases; nucleotides outside the gene matches: 12. CDR1 and CDR2 from the germline V gene are MNHEY and SMNVEV (reference sequence). The CDR3 region is CASSPDLAGPYTDTQYF. CDR3 in DNA: TGTGCCAGCAGTCCGGATTTAGCGGGGCCTTACACAGATACGCAGTATTTT.